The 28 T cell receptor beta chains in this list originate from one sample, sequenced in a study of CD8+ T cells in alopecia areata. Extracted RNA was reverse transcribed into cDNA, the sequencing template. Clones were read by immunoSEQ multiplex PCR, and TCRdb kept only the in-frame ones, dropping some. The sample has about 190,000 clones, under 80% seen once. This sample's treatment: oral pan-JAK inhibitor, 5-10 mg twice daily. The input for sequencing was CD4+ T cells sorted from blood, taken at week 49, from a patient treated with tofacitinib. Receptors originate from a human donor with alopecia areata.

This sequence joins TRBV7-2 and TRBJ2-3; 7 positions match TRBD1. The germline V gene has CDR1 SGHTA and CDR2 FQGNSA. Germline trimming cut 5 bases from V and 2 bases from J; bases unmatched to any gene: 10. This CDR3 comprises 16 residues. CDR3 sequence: CASSPGTAMITDTQYF. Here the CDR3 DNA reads TGTGCCAGCAGCCCCGGGACAGCAATGATCACAGATACGCAGTATTTT.

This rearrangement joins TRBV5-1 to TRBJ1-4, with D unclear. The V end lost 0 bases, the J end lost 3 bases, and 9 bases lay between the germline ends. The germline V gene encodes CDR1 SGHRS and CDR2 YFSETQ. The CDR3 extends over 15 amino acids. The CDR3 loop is CASSLAEVPNEKLFF. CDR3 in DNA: TGCGCCAGCAGCTTGGCCGAAGTACCTAATGAAAAACTGTTTTTT.

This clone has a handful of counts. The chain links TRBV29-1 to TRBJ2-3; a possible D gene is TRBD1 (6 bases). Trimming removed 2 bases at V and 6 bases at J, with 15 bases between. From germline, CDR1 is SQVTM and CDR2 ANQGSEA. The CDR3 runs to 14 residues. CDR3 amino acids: CSVEHPAGADTQYF. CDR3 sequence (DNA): TGCAGCGTTGAACATCCCGCAGGGGCCGATACGCAGTATTTT.

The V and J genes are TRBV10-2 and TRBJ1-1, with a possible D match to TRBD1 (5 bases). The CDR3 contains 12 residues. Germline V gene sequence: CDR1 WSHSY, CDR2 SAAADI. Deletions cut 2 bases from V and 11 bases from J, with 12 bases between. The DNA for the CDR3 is TGCGCCAGCAGTGAGCTCCCAGGGTACGCTTTCTTT. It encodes CASSELPGYAFF.

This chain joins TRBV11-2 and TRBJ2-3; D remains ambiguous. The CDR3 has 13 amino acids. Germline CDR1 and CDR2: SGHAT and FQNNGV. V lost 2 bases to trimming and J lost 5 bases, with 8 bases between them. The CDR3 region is CASSLPPRDTQYF. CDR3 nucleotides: TGTGCCAGCAGCTTACCCCCTAGAGATACGCAGTATTTT.

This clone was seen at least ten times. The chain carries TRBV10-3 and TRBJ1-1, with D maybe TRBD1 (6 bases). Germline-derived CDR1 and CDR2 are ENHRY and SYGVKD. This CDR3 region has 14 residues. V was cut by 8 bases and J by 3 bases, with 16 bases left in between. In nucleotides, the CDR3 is TGTGCCATCCGCAATCACAGGGACGACACTGAAGCTTTCTTT. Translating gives CAIRNHRDDTEAFF.

In nucleotides, the CDR3 is TGCAGCGTACTCGGGGGCAGGGCGGATGAGCAGTTCTTC. Its protein is CSVLGGRADEQFF. The rearrangement joins TRBV29-1 to TRBJ2-1, with D perhaps matching TRBD1 or TRBD2 (6 bases each). Germline loops: CDR1 SQVTM, CDR2 ANQGSEA. The CDR3 length is 13 residues. With 6 bases removed from V and 8 bases from J, the gap between germline ends came to 17 bases.

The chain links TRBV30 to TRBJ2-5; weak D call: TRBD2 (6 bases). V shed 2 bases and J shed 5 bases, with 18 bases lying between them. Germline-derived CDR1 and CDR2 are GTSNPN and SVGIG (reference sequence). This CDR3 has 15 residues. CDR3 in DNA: TGTGCCTGGAGTCCCGGTGGGACTCCATACGAGACCCAGTACTTC. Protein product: CAWSPGGTPYETQYF. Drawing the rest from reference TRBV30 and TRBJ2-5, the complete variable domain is SQTIHQWPATLVQPVGSPLSLECTVEGTSNPNLYWYRQAAGRGLQLLFYSVGIGQISSEVPQNLSASRPQDRQFILSSKKLLLSDSGFYLCAWSPGGTPYETQYFGPGTRLLVL.

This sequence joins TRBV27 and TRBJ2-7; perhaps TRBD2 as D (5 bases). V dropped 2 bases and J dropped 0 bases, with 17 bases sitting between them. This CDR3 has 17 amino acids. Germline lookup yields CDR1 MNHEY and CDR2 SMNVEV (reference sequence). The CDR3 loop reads CASSLGRGGLDSYEQYF. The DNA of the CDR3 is TGTGCCAGCAGTTTAGGTAGAGGCGGGCTAGACTCCTACGAGCAGTACTTC.

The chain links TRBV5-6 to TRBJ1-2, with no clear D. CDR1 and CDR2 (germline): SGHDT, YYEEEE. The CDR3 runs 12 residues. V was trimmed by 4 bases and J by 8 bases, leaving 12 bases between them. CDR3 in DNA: TGTGCCAGCAGCACGGGGTACGGCGGCTACACCTTC. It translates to CASSTGYGGYTF.

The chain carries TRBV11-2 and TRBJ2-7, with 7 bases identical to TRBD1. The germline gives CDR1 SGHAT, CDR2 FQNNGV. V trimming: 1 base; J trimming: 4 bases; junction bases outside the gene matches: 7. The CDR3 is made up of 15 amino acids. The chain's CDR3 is CASSLVLAGGYEQYF. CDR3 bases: TGTGCCAGCAGCTTAGTTCTGGCAGGGGGTTACGAGCAGTACTTC.

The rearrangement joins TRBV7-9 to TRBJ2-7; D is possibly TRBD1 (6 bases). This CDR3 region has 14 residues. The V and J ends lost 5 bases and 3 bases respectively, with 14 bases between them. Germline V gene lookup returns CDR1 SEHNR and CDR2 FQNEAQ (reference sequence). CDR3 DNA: TGTGCCAGCAGCACCTCTGGACAGAACTACGAGCAGTACTTC. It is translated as CASSTSGQNYEQYF.

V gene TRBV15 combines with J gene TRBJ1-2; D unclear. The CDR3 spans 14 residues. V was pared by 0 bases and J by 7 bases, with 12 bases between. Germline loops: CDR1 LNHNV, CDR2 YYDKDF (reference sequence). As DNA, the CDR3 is TGTGCCACCAGCAGAGATCGTGAGCACCGTGGCTACACCTTC. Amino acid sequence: CATSRDREHRGYTF.

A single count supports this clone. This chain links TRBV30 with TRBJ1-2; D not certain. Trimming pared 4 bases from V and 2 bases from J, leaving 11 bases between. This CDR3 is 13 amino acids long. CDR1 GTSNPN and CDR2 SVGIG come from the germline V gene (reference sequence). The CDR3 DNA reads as TGTGCCTGGAATGTTGGGCAGAACTATGGCTACACCTTC. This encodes CAWNVGQNYGYTF.

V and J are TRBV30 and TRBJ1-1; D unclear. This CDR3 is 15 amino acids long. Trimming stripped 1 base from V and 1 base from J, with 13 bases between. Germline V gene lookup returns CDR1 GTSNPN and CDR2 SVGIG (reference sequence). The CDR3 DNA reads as TGTGCCTGGAGTGCTGAGAGCCCCAAGAACACTGAAGCTTTCTTT. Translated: CAWSAESPKNTEAFF.

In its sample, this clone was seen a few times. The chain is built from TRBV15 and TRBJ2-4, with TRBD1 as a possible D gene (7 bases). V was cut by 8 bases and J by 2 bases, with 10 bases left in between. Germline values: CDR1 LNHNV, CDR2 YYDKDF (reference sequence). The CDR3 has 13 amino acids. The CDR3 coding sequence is TGTGCCACCGGAGGGGGCTCCAAAAACATTCAGTACTTC. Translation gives CATGGGSKNIQYF.

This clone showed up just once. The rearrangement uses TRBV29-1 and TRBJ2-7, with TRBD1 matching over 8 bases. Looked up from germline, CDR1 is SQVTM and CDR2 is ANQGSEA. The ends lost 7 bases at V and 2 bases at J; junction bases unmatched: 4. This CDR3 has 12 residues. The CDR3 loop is CSATGETYEQYF. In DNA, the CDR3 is TGCAGCGCGACAGGGGAGACCTACGAGCAGTACTTC.

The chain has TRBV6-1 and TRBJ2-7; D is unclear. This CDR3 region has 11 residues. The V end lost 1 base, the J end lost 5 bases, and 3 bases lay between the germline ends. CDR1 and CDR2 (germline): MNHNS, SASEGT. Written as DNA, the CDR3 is TGTGCCAGCAGTGAAGTGCACGAGCAGTACTTC. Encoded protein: CASSEVHEQYF.

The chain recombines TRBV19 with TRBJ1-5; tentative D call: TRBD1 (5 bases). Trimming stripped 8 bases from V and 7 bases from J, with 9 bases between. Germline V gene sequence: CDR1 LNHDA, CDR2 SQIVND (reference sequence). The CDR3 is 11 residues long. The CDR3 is CASSGSQPQHF. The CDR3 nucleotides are TGTGCCAGTTCAGGGTCCCAGCCCCAGCATTTT.

This chain's CDR3 is CAISQRETQYF. The CDR3 coding sequence is TGTGCCATCAGTCAAAGAGAGACCCAGTACTTC. The V gene is TRBV10-3, the J gene TRBJ2-5, with no clear D. Germline V gene sequence: CDR1 ENHRY, CDR2 SYGVKD. Trimming took 5 bases from V and 4 from J, leaving 5 bases between them. CDR3 length: 11 amino acids.

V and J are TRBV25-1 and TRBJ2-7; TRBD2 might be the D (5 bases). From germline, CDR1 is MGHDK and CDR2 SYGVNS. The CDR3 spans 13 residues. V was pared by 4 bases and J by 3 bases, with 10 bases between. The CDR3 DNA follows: TGTGCCAGCAGTGGGCACGGGATCTACGAGCAGTACTTC. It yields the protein CASSGHGIYEQYF.

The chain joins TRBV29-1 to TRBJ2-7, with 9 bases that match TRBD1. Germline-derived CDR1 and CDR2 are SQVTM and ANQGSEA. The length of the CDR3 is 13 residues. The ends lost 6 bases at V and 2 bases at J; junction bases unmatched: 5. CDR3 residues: CSVLGQGTYEQYF. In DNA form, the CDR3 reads TGCAGCGTCCTGGGACAGGGAACCTACGAGCAGTACTTC.

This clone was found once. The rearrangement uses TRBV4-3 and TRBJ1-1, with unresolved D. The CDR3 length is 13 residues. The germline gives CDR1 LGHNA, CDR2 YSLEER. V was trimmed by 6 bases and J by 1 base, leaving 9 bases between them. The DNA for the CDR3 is TGCGCCAGCAGGACGGTAGGGAACACTGAAGCTTTCTTT. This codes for CASRTVGNTEAFF.

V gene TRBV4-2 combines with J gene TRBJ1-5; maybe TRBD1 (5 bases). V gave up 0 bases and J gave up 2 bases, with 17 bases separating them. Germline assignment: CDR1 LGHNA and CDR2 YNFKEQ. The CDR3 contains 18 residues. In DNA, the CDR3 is TGTGCCAGCAGCCAAGATAGGAAAGGGGTTAAGGGCAATCAGCCCCAGCATTTT. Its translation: CASSQDRKGVKGNQPQHF.

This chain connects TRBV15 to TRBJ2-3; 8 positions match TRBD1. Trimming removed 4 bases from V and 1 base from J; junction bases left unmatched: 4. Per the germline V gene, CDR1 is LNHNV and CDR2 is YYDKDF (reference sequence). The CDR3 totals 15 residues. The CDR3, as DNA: TGTGCCACCAGCAAAGGACAGGGAGGCACAGATACGCAGTATTTT. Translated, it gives CATSKGQGGTDTQYF. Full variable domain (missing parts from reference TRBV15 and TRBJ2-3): DAMVIQNPRYQVTQFGKPVTLSCSQTLNHNVMYWYQQKSSQAPKLLFHYYDKDFNNEADTPDNFQSRRPNTSFCFLDIRSPGLGDTAMYLCATSKGQGGTDTQYFGPGTRLTVL.

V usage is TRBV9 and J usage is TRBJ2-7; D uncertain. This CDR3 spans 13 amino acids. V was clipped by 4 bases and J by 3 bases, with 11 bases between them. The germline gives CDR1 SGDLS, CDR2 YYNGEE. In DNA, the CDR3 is TGTGCCAGCAGCAAGGAAGGCTACTACGAGCAGTACTTC. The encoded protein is CASSKEGYYEQYF.

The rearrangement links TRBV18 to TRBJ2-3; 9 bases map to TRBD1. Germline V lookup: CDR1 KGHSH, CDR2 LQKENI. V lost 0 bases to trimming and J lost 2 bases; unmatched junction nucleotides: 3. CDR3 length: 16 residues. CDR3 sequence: CASSPPGQGNTDTQYF. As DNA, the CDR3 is TGTGCCAGCTCACCACCGGGACAGGGTAACACAGATACGCAGTATTTT.

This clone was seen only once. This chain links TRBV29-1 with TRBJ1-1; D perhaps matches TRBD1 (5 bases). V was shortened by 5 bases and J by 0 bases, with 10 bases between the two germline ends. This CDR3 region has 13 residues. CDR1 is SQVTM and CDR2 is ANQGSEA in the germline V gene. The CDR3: CSVKGSMNTEAFF. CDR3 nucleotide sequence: TGCAGCGTTAAGGGGTCCATGAACACTGAAGCTTTCTTT.